Below, 30 T cell receptor beta chains from the same sample are listed, as sequenced in a study of T cell changes during pregnancy in multiple sclerosis. Sequencing used immunoSEQ multiplex PCR; TCRdb keeps in-frame clones, though not all of them. The sample comprises some 20,000 clones, 85% to 90% of which are singletons, and approximately 1.3% rests with the top ten. The source material was CD4+ T cells from peripheral blood mononuclear cells, sampled in the first trimester of pregnancy. The receptors were sampled from a female donor in good health, enrolled as a control in a pregnancy study.

The CDR3 loop reads CASSPFVTDYYGYTF. The DNA for the CDR3 is TGCGCCAGCAGCCCCTTTGTGACAGACTACTATGGCTACACCTTC. J is TRBJ1-2 and V is TRBV4-1; tentative D call: TRBD1 (5 bases). The CDR3 is made up of 15 amino acids. Germline V CDR1 and CDR2: MGHRA, YSYEKL. V lost 4 bases, J lost 3 bases, and 15 bases lay in between.

This clone was counted between two and nine times. The chain uses TRBV6-5 and TRBJ1-5, with 9 bases identical to TRBD1. The CDR3 loop spans 15 amino acids. The ends lost 6 bases at V and 7 bases at J; junction bases unmatched: 10. Germline-derived CDR1 and CDR2 are MNHEY and SVGAGI. The CDR3 nucleotides are TGTGCCAGCAGCCCCGGGACAGGGAGGTTCCAGCCCCAGCATTTT. Residues: CASSPGTGRFQPQHF.

This chain links TRBV29-1 with TRBJ1-5; perhaps TRBD1 as D (5 bases). Germline CDR1 reads SQVTM; CDR2 reads ANQGSEA. Trimming took off 5 bases at V and 1 base at J, with 15 bases between the two ends. This CDR3 spans 15 amino acids. The CDR3 region has the DNA TGCAGCGTTAGGGTAGGGGATGCGAGCAATCAGCCCCAGCATTTT. Translated, it gives CSVRVGDASNQPQHF. The full variable domain, in which reference TRBV29-1 and TRBJ1-5 provide the parts outside the CDR3, is SAVISQKPSRDICQRGTSLTIQCQVDSQVTMMFWYRQQPGQSLTLIATANQGSEATYESGFVIDKFPISRPNLTFSTLTVSNMSPEDSSIYLCSVRVGDASNQPQHFGDGTRLSIL.

The chain employs TRBV19 and TRBJ2-2, with D tentatively TRBD1 (5 bases). Trimming took off 0 bases at V and 2 bases at J, with 10 bases between the two ends. This CDR3 has 16 amino acids. The germline gives CDR1 LNHDA, CDR2 SQIVND (reference sequence). CDR3 DNA: TGTGCCAGTAGTATAGAGGGGTGGGGCAACACCGGGGAGCTGTTTTTT. It translates to CASSIEGWGNTGELFF. Looking up the rest from reference TRBV19 and TRBJ2-2 gives the full variable domain: DGGITQSPKYLFRKEGQNVTLSCEQNLNHDAMYWYRQDPGQGLRLIYYSQIVNDFQKGDIAEGYSVSREKKESFPLTVTSAQKNPTAFYLCASSIEGWGNTGELFFGEGSRLTVL.

The chain carries TRBV5-1 and TRBJ2-7, with 11 bases identical to TRBD2. V was clipped by 0 bases and J by 2 bases; unmatched bases: 7. Per germline, CDR1 SGHRS and CDR2 YFSETQ. The CDR3 runs 17 residues. The CDR3 region has the DNA TGCGCCAGCAGCTTGGTCAACCCGGGACTAGCGGCCTACGAGCAGTACTTC. Protein product: CASSLVNPGLAAYEQYF.

This chain joins TRBV6-5 and TRBJ1-2, with a weak D call TRBD1 (6 bases). The CDR3 contains 15 residues. Germline-derived CDR1 and CDR2 are MNHEY and SVGAGI. Trimming left V 4 bases short and J 5 bases short, with 17 bases between. The CDR3 here is CASSLGQQPLYGYTF. Written as DNA, the CDR3 is TGTGCCAGCAGTTTAGGACAGCAACCTTTGTATGGCTACACCTTC.

This clone has just a few counts. V and J are TRBV6-5 and TRBJ1-4, with TRBD1 identical over 9 bases. Losses at the gene ends were 10 bases for V and 5 bases for J; bases not matched to a gene: 8. The CDR3 spans 14 residues. Germline values: CDR1 MNHEY, CDR2 SVGAGI. The CDR3 region is CATRKTGGNEKLFF. CDR3 DNA sequence: TGTGCCACACGGAAGACAGGGGGAAATGAAAAACTGTTTTTT.

The chain employs TRBV2 and TRBJ2-7; tentatively, D is TRBD2 (5 bases). The CDR3 covers 11 residues. Per germline, CDR1 SNHLY and CDR2 FYNNEI. Trimming removed 6 bases from V and 6 bases from J, with 9 bases in between. The CDR3 sequence: CASSPAGEQYF. In DNA, the CDR3 is TGTGCCAGCAGCCCGGCGGGCGAGCAGTACTTC.

This chain connects TRBV6-1 to TRBJ1-5; 9 positions agree with TRBD1. The CDR3 loop spans 15 amino acids. Germline trimming cut 1 base from V and 9 bases from J; bases unmatched to any gene: 7. The germline V gene encodes CDR1 MNHNS and CDR2 SASEGT. In DNA form, the CDR3 reads TGTGCCAGCAGTGAAGACAGGGGGCCCCAAGGGCCCCAGCATTTT. Its protein is CASSEDRGPQGPQHF.

The J gene is TRBJ2-1, the V gene TRBV27; D is possibly TRBD2 (6 bases). There are 17 residues in the CDR3. V lost 5 bases, J lost 5 bases, and 22 bases lay in between. CDR1 MNHEY and CDR2 SMNVEV come from the germline V gene (reference sequence). This CDR3 is CASSRLPVAGGNNEQFF. The DNA for the CDR3 is TGTGCCAGCAGTCGTTTACCAGTAGCTGGAGGGAACAATGAGCAGTTCTTC.

The chain is built from TRBV2 and TRBJ1-2; 9 nucleotides match TRBD1. Trimming removed 4 bases from V and 5 bases from J; junction bases left unmatched: 2. The CDR3 consists of 13 residues. The germline CDR1 and CDR2 sequences are SNHLY and FYNNEI. The CDR3 spells CASSGDREYGYTF. Here the CDR3 DNA reads TGTGCCAGCAGTGGGGACAGGGAGTATGGCTACACCTTC.

V usage is TRBV19 and J usage is TRBJ1-5; 7 nucleotides agree with TRBD1. From germline, CDR1 is LNHDA and CDR2 SQIVND (reference sequence). This CDR3 contains 15 residues. Trimming removed 2 bases from V and 5 bases from J; junction bases left unmatched: 6. The CDR3 sequence: CASSIRGQGHQPQHF. The CDR3 region has the DNA TGTGCCAGTAGTATAAGGGGGCAGGGTCATCAGCCCCAGCATTTT.

Worth noting for this clone: In this CDR3 the conserved last residue, phenylalanine or tryptophan, is missing, so a read error is likely. The genes are TRBV7-8 and TRBJ1-1; no definite D call. The CDR3 contains 13 residues. From germline, CDR1 is SGHVS and CDR2 FQNEAQ. V was trimmed by 0 bases and J by 7 bases, leaving 9 bases between them. This CDR3 reads CASSLARDFEAFL. In nucleotides, the CDR3 is TGTGCCAGCAGCTTAGCGCGCGACTTTGAAGCTTTCCTT.

The V gene is TRBV5-1, the J gene TRBJ2-1; TRBD2 is a possible D gene (6 bases). The V end lost 3 bases, the J end lost 6 bases, and 13 bases lay between the germline ends. CDR1 SGHRS and CDR2 YFSETQ come from the germline V gene. The CDR3 is made up of 14 amino acids. This chain's CDR3 is CASSSGTAFNEQFF. The CDR3 DNA follows: TGCGCCAGCAGCTCCGGGACTGCTTTCAATGAGCAGTTCTTC.

The chain combines TRBV19 with TRBJ1-4, with a weak D call TRBD1 (6 bases). The CDR3 loop spans 14 amino acids. Germline V gives CDR1 LNHDA, CDR2 SQIVND (reference sequence). The V gene lost 5 bases and the J gene lost 3 bases, with 10 bases spanning the gap. In DNA form, the CDR3 reads TGTGCCAGTAGTCCACAGGGATCTAATGAAAAACTGTTTTTT. It codes for CASSPQGSNEKLFF.

This rearrangement joins TRBV6-6 to TRBJ1-5; the D gene is possibly TRBD1 (5 bases). Trimming pared 6 bases from V and 3 bases from J, leaving 15 bases between. Germline CDR1 is MNHNY and CDR2 is SVGAGI (reference sequence). The CDR3 loop spans 15 amino acids. The DNA for the CDR3 is TGTGCCAGCAGCCCCGGGACGGGGGACAATCAGCCCCAGCATTTT. This gives the protein CASSPGTGDNQPQHF.

This clone was found once. V usage is TRBV11-1 and J usage is TRBJ2-3; 9 bases match TRBD2. Germline CDR1 and CDR2: SGHAT and FQDESV (reference sequence). CDR3 size: 17 residues. J gave up 2 bases and V 3 bases, and 9 bases lay outside the gene matches. The CDR3 DNA is TGTGCCAGCAGCTTCGCGGGGGGGACTCCTGACACAGATACGCAGTATTTT. Protein sequence: CASSFAGGTPDTDTQYF.

The chain links TRBV19 to TRBJ2-3; 9 bases are shared with TRBD2. Trimming took 6 bases from V and 3 from J; bases not matched to a gene: 10. The CDR3 sequence is 16 residues long. From germline, CDR1 is LNHDA and CDR2 SQIVND (reference sequence). The CDR3 is CASSLLAGGRTDTQYF. CDR3 DNA sequence: TGTGCCAGTAGCCTCTTGGCGGGGGGGCGGACAGATACGCAGTATTTT.

The chain couples TRBV7-2 to TRBJ2-7; 11 nucleotides agree with TRBD2. The V gene's germline CDR1 is SGHTA and CDR2 FQGNSA. V lost 4 bases and J lost 4; bases outside the gene matches: 3. This CDR3 spans 14 amino acids. The CDR3 coding sequence is TGTGCCAGCAGCTCTGGACTAGCGGGTTACGAGCAGTACTTC. As protein: CASSSGLAGYEQYF.

The J gene is TRBJ2-5, the V gene TRBV7-2, with 8 bases aligning to TRBD2. Per germline, CDR1 SGHTA and CDR2 FQGNSA. CDR3 length equals 16 residues. V trimming: 5 bases; J trimming: 5 bases; junction bases outside the gene matches: 13. The CDR3 loop reads CASSISSGLGGETQYF. DNA of the CDR3: TGTGCCAGCAGCATTTCCTCGGGACTAGGGGGGGAGACCCAGTACTTC.

V gene TRBV14 combines with J gene TRBJ2-7; D is unclear. The CDR3 runs 14 residues. Germline-derived CDR1 and CDR2 are SGHDN and FVKESK. V gave up 3 bases and J gave up 3 bases, with 12 bases separating them. CDR3 nucleotides: TGTGCCAGCAGCCATCCCGGGTGGAACTACGAGCAGTACTTC. Its translation is CASSHPGWNYEQYF.

CDR3 region: CASRGGGGTEAFF. The CDR3 region has the DNA TGTGCCAGCAGGGGCGGGGGAGGGACTGAAGCTTTCTTT. The rearrangement uses TRBV2 and TRBJ1-1; perhaps TRBD1 as D (5 bases). The CDR3 extends over 13 amino acids. Germline lookup yields CDR1 SNHLY and CDR2 FYNNEI. Between the trimmed V and J ends, which lost 6 bases and 5 bases, there was a span of 13 bases. The full variable domain, completed using reference TRBV2 and TRBJ1-1, is EPEVTQTPSHQVTQMGQEVILRCVPISNHLYFYWYRQILGQKVEFLVSFYNNEISEKSEIFDDQFSVERPDGSNFTLKIRSTKLEDSAMYFCASRGGGGTEAFFGQGTRLTVV.

In this sample, this clone turned up a few times. V gene TRBV7-8 combines with J gene TRBJ1-5; D is perhaps TRBD1 (5 bases). In germline, CDR1 is SGHVS, CDR2 FQNEAQ. The V end lost 5 bases, the J end lost 2 bases, and 16 bases lay between the germline ends. CDR3 size: 16 residues. CDR3 coding DNA: TGTGCCAGCAGCCGCCACCTGGGGGGAGGCAATCAGCCCCAGCATTTT. This gives the protein CASSRHLGGGNQPQHF.

The rearrangement links TRBV29-1 to TRBJ1-1; the match to TRBD1 covers 8 bases. Unmatched junction bases numbered 6, after V lost 7 bases and J lost 11 bases. The CDR3 loop spans 10 amino acids. Looked up from germline, CDR1 is SQVTM and CDR2 is ANQGSEA. This CDR3 reads CSATGGGAFF. The CDR3 DNA follows: TGCAGCGCTACAGGGGGAGGGGCTTTCTTT.

The CDR3 spells CASSEGTGRDEAFF. Here the CDR3 DNA reads TGTGCCAGCAGTGAGGGGACAGGGCGAGATGAAGCTTTCTTT. This chain joins TRBV6-1 and TRBJ1-1; 9 nucleotides align to TRBD1. The ends lost 3 bases at V and 7 bases at J; junction bases unmatched: 6. The CDR3 runs to 14 residues. Germline V gene sequence: CDR1 MNHNS, CDR2 SASEGT.

This chain connects TRBV12-5 to TRBJ2-7; 13 nucleotides line up with TRBD2. The V and J ends lost 1 base and 5 bases, in that order; junction bases with no gene match: 5. This CDR3 comprises 16 residues. Germline loops: CDR1 LGHNT, CDR2 FRNRAP. For the CDR3, the DNA is TGTGCTAGTGGTTTGGGACTAGCGGGGGGCCTCCACGAGCAGTACTTC. This encodes CASGLGLAGGLHEQYF.

This chain joins TRBV5-1 and TRBJ1-4; D is possibly TRBD1 (5 bases). Germline-derived CDR1 and CDR2 are SGHRS and YFSETQ. The V and J ends lost 0 bases and 4 bases respectively, with 13 bases between them. The CDR3 is 16 amino acids. Written as DNA, the CDR3 is TGCGCCAGCAGCTTGGGGGGGGGTGTCGGTAATGAAAAACTGTTTTTT. Protein sequence: CASSLGGGVGNEKLFF.

This clone was detected only once. V and J are TRBV5-1 and TRBJ2-7; 16 bases map to TRBD2. The V segment lost 4 bases and the J segment 7 bases; nucleotides outside the gene matches: 11. The CDR3 has 17 residues. Germline values: CDR1 SGHRS, CDR2 YFSETQ. CDR3 sequence reads: CASSEGTSGGAVWEQYF. The CDR3 DNA reads as TGCGCCAGCAGCGAGGGGACTAGCGGGGGGGCCGTATGGGAGCAGTACTTC.

The gene calls are TRBV7-2 and TRBJ2-7; TRBD2 matches at 9 bases. Trimming removed 3 bases from V and 3 bases from J; junction bases left unmatched: 6. CDR3 length equals 15 residues. Germline CDR1 SGHTA, CDR2 FQGNSA. The CDR3 spells CASSLGRGGLYEQYF. Written as DNA, the CDR3 is TGTGCCAGCAGCTTGGGGCGGGGGGGCCTCTACGAGCAGTACTTC. Supplemented by reference TRBV7-2 and TRBJ2-7, the full variable domain reads GAGVSQSPSNKVTEKGKDVELRCDPISGHTALYWYRQSLGQGLEFLIYFQGNSAPDKSGLPSDRFSAERTGGSVSTLTIQRTQQEDSAVYLCASSLGRGGLYEQYFGPGTRLTVT.

The chain recombines TRBV7-2 with TRBJ2-5; 8 bases align to TRBD1. After removal of 5 bases from V and 5 bases from J, the junction contained 7 bases not matched to a gene. CDR1 and CDR2 (germline): SGHTA, FQGNSA. The CDR3 covers 14 residues. The CDR3 loop reads CASSGRTGQETQYF. The CDR3, as DNA: TGTGCCAGCAGCGGACGGACAGGGCAGGAGACCCAGTACTTC.